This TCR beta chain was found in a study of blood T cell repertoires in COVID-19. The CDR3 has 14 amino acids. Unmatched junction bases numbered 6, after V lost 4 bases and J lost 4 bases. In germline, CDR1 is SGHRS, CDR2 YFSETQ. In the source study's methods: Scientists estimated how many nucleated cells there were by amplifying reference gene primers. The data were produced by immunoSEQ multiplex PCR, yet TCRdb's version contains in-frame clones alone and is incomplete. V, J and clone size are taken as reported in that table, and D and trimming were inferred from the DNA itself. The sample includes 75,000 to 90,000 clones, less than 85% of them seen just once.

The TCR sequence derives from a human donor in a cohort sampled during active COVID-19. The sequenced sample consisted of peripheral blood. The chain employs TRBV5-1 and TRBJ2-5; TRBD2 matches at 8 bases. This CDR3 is CASSIQSGRETQYF. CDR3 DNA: TGCGCCAGCAGCATCCAAAGCGGGAGAGAGACCCAGTACTTC.